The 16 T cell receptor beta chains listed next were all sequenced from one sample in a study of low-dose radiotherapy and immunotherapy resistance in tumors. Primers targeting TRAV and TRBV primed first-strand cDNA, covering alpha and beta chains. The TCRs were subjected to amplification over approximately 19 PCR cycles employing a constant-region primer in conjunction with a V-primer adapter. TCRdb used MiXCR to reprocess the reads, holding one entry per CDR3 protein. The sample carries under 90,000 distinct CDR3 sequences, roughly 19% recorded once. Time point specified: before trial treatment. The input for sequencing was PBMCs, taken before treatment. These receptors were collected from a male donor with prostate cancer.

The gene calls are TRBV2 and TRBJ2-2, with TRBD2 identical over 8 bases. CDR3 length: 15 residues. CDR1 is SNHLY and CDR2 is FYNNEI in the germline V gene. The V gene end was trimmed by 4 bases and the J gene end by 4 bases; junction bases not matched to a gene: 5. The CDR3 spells CASSVAGGGTGELFF. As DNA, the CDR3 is TGTGCCAGCAGTGTTGCGGGGGGCGGCACCGGGGAGCTGTTTTTT.

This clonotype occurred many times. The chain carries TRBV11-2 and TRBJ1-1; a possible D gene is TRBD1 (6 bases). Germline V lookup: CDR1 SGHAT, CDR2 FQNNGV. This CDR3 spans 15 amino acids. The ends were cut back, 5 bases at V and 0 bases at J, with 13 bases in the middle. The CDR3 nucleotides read TGTGCCAGCAGCCTAAGAGGACAGATGAACACTGAAGCTTTCTTT. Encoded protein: CASSLRGQMNTEAFF.

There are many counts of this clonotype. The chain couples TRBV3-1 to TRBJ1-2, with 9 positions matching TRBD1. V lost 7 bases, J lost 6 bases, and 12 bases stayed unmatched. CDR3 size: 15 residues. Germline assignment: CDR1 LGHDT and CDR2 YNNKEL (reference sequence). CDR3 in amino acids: CASNLRRDRADGYTF. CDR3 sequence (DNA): TGTGCCAGCAACCTCCGCCGGGACAGGGCGGATGGCTACACCTTC.

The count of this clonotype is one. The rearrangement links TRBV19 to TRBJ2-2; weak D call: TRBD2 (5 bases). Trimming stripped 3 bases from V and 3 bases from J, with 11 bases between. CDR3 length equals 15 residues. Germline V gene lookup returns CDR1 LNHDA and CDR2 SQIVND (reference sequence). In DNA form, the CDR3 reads TGTGCCAGTAGTATCGACGGGGATGACACCGGGGAGCTGTTTTTT. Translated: CASSIDGDDTGELFF. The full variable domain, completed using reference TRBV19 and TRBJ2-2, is DGGITQSPKYLFRKEGQNVTLSCEQNLNHDAMYWYRQDPGQGLRLIYYSQIVNDFQKGDIAEGYSVSREKKESFPLTVTSAQKNPTAFYLCASSIDGDDTGELFFGEGSRLTVL.

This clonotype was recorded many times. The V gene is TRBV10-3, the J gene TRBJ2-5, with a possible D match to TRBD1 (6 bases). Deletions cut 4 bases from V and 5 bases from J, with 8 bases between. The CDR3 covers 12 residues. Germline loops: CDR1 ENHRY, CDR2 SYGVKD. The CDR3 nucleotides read TGTGCCATCAGTGCACAGGGCGAGACCCAGTACTTC. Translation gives CAISAQGETQYF.

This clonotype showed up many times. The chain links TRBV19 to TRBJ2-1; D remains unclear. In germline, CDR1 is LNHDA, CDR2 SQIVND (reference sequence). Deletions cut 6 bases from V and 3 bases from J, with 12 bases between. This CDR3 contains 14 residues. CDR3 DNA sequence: TGTGCCAGTAGAAGTGGGTACGTCTACAATGAGCAGTTCTTC. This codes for CASRSGYVYNEQFF.

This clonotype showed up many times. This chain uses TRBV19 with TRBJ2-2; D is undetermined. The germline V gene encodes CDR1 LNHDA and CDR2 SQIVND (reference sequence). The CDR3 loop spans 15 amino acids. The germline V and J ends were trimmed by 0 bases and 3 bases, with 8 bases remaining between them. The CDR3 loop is CASSIEGRYTGELFF. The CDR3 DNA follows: TGTGCCAGTAGTATAGAGGGCAGATACACCGGGGAGCTGTTTTTT.

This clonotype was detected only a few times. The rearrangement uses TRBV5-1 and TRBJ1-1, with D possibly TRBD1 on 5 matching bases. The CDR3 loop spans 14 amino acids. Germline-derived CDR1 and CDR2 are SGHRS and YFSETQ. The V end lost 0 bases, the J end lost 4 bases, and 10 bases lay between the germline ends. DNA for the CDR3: TGCGCCAGCAGCTTGGAAGCTGGGACCACTGAAGCTTTCTTT. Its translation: CASSLEAGTTEAFF.

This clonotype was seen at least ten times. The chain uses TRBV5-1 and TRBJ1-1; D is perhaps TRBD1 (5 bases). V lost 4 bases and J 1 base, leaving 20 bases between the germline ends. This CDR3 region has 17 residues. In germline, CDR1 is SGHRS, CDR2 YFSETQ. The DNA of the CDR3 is TGCGCCAGCAGCGACCCGGGGGGTTGGGGGAAGAACACTGAAGCTTTCTTT. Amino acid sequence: CASSDPGGWGKNTEAFF.

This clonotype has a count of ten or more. CDR3 DNA: TGCGCCAGCAGGGAGGCTTTGCAAGAGACCCAGTACTTC. It is translated as CASREALQETQYF. The J gene is TRBJ2-5, the V gene TRBV10-2; D may be TRBD2 (5 bases). CDR1 and CDR2 from the germline V gene are WSHSY and SAAADI. CDR3 length equals 13 residues. V lost 6 bases and J lost 2, with 10 bases in between.

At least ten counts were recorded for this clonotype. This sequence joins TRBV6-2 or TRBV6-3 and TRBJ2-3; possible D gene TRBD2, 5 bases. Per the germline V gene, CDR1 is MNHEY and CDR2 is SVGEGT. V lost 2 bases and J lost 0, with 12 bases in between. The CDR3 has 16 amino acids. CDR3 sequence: CASSYDPAGSTDTQYF. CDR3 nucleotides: TGTGCCAGCAGTTACGACCCCGCGGGTAGCACAGATACGCAGTATTTT.

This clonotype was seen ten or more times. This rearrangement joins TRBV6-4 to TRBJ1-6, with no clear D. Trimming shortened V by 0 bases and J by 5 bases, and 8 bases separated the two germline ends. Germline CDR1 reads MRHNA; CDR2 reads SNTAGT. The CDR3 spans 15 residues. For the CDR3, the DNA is TGTGCCAGCAGTGACTCGATCGGGGATAATTCACCCCTCCACTTT. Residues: CASSDSIGDNSPLHF.

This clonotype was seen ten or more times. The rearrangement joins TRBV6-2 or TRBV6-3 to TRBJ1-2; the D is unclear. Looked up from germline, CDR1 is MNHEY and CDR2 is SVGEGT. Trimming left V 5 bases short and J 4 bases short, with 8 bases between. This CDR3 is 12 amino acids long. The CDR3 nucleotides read TGTGCCAGCAGTGATCGGAGCTATGGCTACACCTTC. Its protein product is CASSDRSYGYTF.

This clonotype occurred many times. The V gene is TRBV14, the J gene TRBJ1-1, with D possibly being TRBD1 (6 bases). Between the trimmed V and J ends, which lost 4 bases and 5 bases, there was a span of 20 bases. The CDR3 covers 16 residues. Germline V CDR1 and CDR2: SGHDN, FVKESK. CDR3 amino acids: CASSPLRGADNTEAFF. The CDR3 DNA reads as TGTGCCAGCAGCCCCTTGAGGGGGGCGGATAATACTGAAGCTTTCTTT.

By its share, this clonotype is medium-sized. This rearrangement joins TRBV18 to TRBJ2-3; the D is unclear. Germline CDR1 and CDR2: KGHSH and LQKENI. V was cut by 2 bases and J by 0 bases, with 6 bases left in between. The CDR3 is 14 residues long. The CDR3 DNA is TGTGCCAGCTCACCAAGAGCTAGCACAGATACGCAGTATTTT. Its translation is CASSPRASTDTQYF. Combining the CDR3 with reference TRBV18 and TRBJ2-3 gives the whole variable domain NAGVMQNPRHLVRRRGQEARLRCSPMKGHSHVYWYRQLPEEGLKFMVYLQKENIIDESGMPKERFSAEFPKEGPSILRIQQVVRGDSAAYFCASSPRASTDTQYFGPGTRLTVL.

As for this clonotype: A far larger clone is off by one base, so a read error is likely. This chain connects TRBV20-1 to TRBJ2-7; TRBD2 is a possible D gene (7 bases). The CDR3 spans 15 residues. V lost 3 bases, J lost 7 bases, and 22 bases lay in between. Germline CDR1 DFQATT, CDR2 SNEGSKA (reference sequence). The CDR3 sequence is CSARRWGGKEGEQYF. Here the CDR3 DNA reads TGCAGTGCTAGGCGGTGGGGGGGCAAGGAGGGTGAGCAGTACTTC.